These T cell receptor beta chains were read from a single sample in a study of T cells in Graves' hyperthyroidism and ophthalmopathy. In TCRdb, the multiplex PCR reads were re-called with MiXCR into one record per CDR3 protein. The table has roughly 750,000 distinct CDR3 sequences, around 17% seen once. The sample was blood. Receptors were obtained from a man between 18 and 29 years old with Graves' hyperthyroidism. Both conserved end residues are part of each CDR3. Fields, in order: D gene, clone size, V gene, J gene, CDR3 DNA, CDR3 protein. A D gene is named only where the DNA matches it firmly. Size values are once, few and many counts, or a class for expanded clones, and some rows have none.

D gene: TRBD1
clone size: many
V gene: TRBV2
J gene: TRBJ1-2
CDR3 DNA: TGTGCCAGCAGTGAAGGGGGGACAGCTTATGGCTACACCTTC
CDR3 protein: CASSEGGTAYGYTF

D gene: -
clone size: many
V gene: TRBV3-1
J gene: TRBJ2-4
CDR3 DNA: TGTGCCAGCAGCCTAAGAGGAGTGGGGGGCCACATTCAGTACTTC
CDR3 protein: CASSLRGVGGHIQYF

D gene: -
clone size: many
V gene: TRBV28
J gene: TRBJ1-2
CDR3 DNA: TGTGCCAGCAGTCTGGGGGGGTATGGCTACACCTTC
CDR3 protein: CASSLGGYGYTF

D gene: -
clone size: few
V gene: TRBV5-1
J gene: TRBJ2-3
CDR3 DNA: TGCGCCAGCAGCCCCGGACTAAATCGACCAGATACGCAGTATTTT
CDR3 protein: CASSPGLNRPDTQYF

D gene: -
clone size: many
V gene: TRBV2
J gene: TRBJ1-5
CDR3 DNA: TGTGCCAGCAGTGAGGGAAGGGTTCATCAGCCCCAGCATTTT
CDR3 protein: CASSEGRVHQPQHF

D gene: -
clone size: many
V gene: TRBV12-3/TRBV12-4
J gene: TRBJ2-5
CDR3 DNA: TGTGCCAGCAGTTTGACGGAGTCTGGCAAGACCCAGTACTTC
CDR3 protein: CASSLTESGKTQYF

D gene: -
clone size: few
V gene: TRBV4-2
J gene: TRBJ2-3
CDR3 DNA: TGTGCCAGCAGCCCAGGGCGCTCGGGAGATACGCAGTATTTT
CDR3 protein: CASSPGRSGDTQYF

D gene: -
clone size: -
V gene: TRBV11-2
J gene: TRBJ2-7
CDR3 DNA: TGTGCCAGCAGCTTAGTATCCGGGGGCAACTACGAGCAGTACTTC
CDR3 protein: CASSLVSGGNYEQYF

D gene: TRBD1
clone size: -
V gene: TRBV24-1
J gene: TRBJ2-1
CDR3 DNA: TGTGCCACCACAGGACAGGGGGACTACAATGAGCAGTTCTTC
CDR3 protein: CATTGQGDYNEQFF

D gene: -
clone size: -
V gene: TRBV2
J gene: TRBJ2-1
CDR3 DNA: TGTGCCAGCAGTGAAGCGGTAGCCCGGGGCTACAATGAGCAGTTCTTC
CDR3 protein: CASSEAVARGYNEQFF

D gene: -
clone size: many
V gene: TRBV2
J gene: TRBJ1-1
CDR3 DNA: TGTGCCAGCAGTGAGGTGGACAGCGGCACTGAAGCTTTCTTT
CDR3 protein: CASSEVDSGTEAFF

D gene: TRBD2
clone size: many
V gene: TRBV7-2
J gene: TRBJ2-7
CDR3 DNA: TGTGCCAGCAGCCAAGGGAGCGGGGGCGCCTACGAGCAGTACTTC
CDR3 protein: CASSQGSGGAYEQYF

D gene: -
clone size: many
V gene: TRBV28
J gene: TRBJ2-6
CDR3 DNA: TGTGCCAGCAGTTTATTTTTCGGATACAGCCTCTACTCTGGGGCCAACGTCCTGACTTTC
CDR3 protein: CASSLFFGYSLYSGANVLTF

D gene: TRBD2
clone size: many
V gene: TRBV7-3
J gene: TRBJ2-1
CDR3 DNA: TGTGCCAGCAGCCTGGGAGCGGGAGCGGGCAATGAGCAGTTCTTC
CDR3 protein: CASSLGAGAGNEQFF

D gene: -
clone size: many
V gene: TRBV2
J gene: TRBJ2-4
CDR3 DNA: TGTGCCAGCAGTGAACGAAGACCCTCCTCGTTCCCAAACATTCAGTACTTC
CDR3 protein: CASSERRPSSFPNIQYF